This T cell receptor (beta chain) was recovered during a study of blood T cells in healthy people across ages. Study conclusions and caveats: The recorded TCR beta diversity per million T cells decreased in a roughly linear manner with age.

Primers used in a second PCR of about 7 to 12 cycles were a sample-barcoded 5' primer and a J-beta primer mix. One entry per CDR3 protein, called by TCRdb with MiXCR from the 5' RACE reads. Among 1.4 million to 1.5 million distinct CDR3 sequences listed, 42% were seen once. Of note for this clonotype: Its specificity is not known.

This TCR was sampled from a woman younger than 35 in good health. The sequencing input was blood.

The CDR3 region has the DNA TGCAGTGCTTTCTCTAGCGGGAGCTATGAAATTCAAGAGACCCAGTACTTC. It codes for CSAFSSGSYEIQETQYF. This chain connects TRBV20-1 to TRBJ2-5; TRBD2 aligns across 10 bases. This CDR3 spans 17 amino acids. J was trimmed by 2 bases and V by 5 bases; bases with no gene match: 14. Germline V gene data show CDR1 as DFQATT and CDR2 as SNEGSKA (reference sequence).